The rows below give T cell receptor beta chains drawn from one sample of a study of shared clonotypes between healthy human individuals. Measured with immunoSEQ multiplex PCR; TCRdb has only the in-frame clones, and not every one. The sample has 600,000 or so clones; roughly 95% are singletons. Sequenced input: naive CD8+ T cells sorted from blood. The receptors stem from a woman between 25 and 40 years old in good health. Both conserved end residues are part of each CDR3. Each record gives: J gene, V gene, D gene, clone size, CDR3 protein, CDR3 DNA. A D gene is named only where the DNA matches it firmly. The size of a clone is reported for some rows only, either as once, few or many, or as a class for expanded clones.

>TRBJ1-1|TRBV27|.|.
CASSASGVFTEAFF
TGTGCCAGCAGTGCTTCAGGGGTTTTCACTGAAGCTTTCTTT
>TRBJ2-2|TRBV18|TRBD2|.
CASSLPGLADHTGELFF
TGTGCCAGCTCACTTCCGGGACTAGCGGACCACACCGGGGAGCTGTTTTTT
>TRBJ2-2|TRBV13|.|.
CASSQSRGTGELFF
TGTGCCAGCAGCCAGTCCAGGGGCACCGGGGAGCTGTTTTTT
>TRBJ2-7|TRBV5-6|TRBD2|.
CASSLSGRADEQYF
TGTGCCAGCAGCTTAAGCGGGAGGGCCGACGAGCAGTACTTC
>TRBJ2-7|TRBV29-1|TRBD1|.
CSVGTGVYEQYF
TGCAGCGTTGGGACAGGGGTCTACGAGCAGTACTTC
>TRBJ2-1|TRBV4-1|TRBD2|.
CASSPLLAGVNEQFF
TGCGCCAGCAGCCCCCTTTTGGCGGGAGTCAATGAGCAGTTCTTC
>TRBJ2-2|TRBV5-1|.|.
CASSLVPVGNTGELFF
TGCGCCAGCAGCTTGGTTCCAGTAGGGAACACCGGGGAGCTGTTTTTT
>TRBJ1-1|TRBV2|.|.
CASPRATERNTEAFF
TGTGCCAGCCCTCGAGCAACAGAGAGGAACACTGAAGCTTTCTTT
>TRBJ2-3|TRBV9|.|.
CASSGKAGSRLTDTQYF
TGTGCCAGCAGCGGTAAGGCGGGATCCCGTTTGACAGATACGCAGTATTTT
>TRBJ2-2|TRBV7-9|TRBD1|.
CATGDRGLLRTYTGELFF
TGTGCCACCGGGGACAGGGGTCTCCTTAGGACGTACACCGGGGAGCTGTTTTTT
>TRBJ2-7|TRBV30|.|.
CAWSELGPDYEQYF
TGTGCCTGGAGCGAGCTGGGACCCGACTACGAGCAGTACTTC
>TRBJ2-7|TRBV10-3|.|.
CAISESGSPYEQYF
TGTGCCATCAGTGAGTCTGGGAGTCCCTACGAGCAGTACTTC
>TRBJ1-5|TRBV7-9|.|.
CASSLGVNQPQHF
TGTGCCAGCAGCTTAGGCGTCAATCAGCCCCAGCATTTT
>TRBJ2-7|TRBV28|TRBD1|.
CASSSRQGSSYEQYF
TGTGCCAGCAGTTCAAGACAGGGTAGCTCCTACGAGCAGTACTTC
>TRBJ1-1|TRBV11-2|.|.
CASSPGGNSEAFF
TGTGCCAGCAGCCCCGGGGGAAACTCTGAAGCTTTCTTT
>TRBJ1-1|TRBV27|.|.
CAPWGGRRNTEAFF
TGTGCCCCATGGGGGGGCAGGAGGAACACTGAAGCTTTCTTT
>TRBJ2-1|TRBV27|TRBD2|once
CASSTNFGAGGPRQHEQFF
TGTGCCAGCAGTACCAACTTTGGAGCGGGAGGGCCTCGTCAGCATGAGCAGTTCTTC
>TRBJ2-3|TRBV19|.|.
CASSLLLFDTQYF
TGTGCCAGTAGTTTACTACTTTTTGATACGCAGTATTTT
>TRBJ2-7|TRBV2|.|.
CASSNYEQYF
TGTGCCAGCAGCAACTACGAGCAGTACTTC
>TRBJ1-1|TRBV19|TRBD1|few
CASLDRTEAFF
TGTGCCAGTTTGGACAGGACTGAAGCTTTCTTT
>TRBJ1-1|TRBV27|.|.
CASSWAPGTNTEAFF
TGTGCCAGCAGTTGGGCCCCCGGGACGAACACTGAAGCTTTCTTT
>TRBJ2-5|TRBV27|.|once
CASSLGGGYQETQYF
TGTGCCAGCAGTTTGGGTGGGGGGTACCAAGAGACCCAGTACTTC
>TRBJ2-1|TRBV27|.|.
CASSLSTRYNEQFF
TGTGCCAGCAGTTTATCAACTCGATACAATGAGCAGTTCTTC
>TRBJ2-1|TRBV4-1|TRBD1|.
CASSHRGHEQFF
TGCGCCAGCAGCCACAGGGGGCATGAGCAGTTCTTC
>TRBJ2-7|TRBV6-1|.|.
CASSEGAGRIYEQYF
TGTGCCAGCAGTGAAGGGGCAGGGAGGATCTACGAGCAGTACTTC
>TRBJ2-7|TRBV27|.|.
CASSLRRDSAYEQYF
TGTGCCAGCAGTCTACGGAGGGACTCCGCCTACGAGCAGTACTTC
>TRBJ2-7|TRBV5-1|TRBD2|.
CASSSGLASSYEQYF
TGCGCCAGCAGCTCGGGACTAGCGTCTTCCTACGAGCAGTACTTC
>TRBJ1-2|TRBV6-4|TRBD1|.
CASSEGQTYGYTF
TGTGCCAGCAGTGAGGGACAGACCTATGGCTACACCTTC
>TRBJ2-7|TRBV7-2|TRBD2|.
CASSLAVLADYEQYF
TGTGCCAGCAGCTTAGCCGTACTAGCGGACTACGAGCAGTACTTC
>TRBJ2-1|TRBV9|TRBD2|.
CASSWSGSSYNEQFF
TGTGCCAGCAGTTGGAGCGGGAGCTCCTACAATGAGCAGTTCTTC
>TRBJ1-2|TRBV9|.|.
CASSVEQISDGYTF
TGTGCCAGCAGCGTAGAACAGATCTCGGATGGCTACACCTTC
>TRBJ2-1|TRBV14|TRBD2|.
CASSPRLAGGWLDEQFF
TGTGCCAGCAGCCCCCGACTAGCGGGAGGATGGTTGGATGAGCAGTTCTTC
>TRBJ2-7|TRBV5-5|.|.
CASSLAGSSYEQYF
TGTGCCAGCAGCTTGGCGGGCAGTTCCTACGAGCAGTACTTC
>TRBJ2-7|TRBV29-1|.|.
CSVGKGPTYEQYF
TGCAGCGTTGGGAAGGGGCCAACCTACGAGCAGTACTTC
>TRBJ1-2|TRBV25-1|TRBD1|.
CASTLGQGAGGYTF
TGTGCCAGCACCCTCGGACAGGGGGCTGGTGGCTACACCTTC
>TRBJ2-5|TRBV7-8|TRBD2|.
CASSLVAGEETQYF
TGTGCCAGCAGCTTAGTAGCGGGAGAAGAGACCCAGTACTTC
>TRBJ2-4|TRBV29-1|TRBD2|.
CSVEDWEGAKNIQYF
TGCAGCGTTGAAGATTGGGAGGGAGCCAAAAACATTCAGTACTTC
>TRBJ1-1|TRBV28|.|.
CASSFNGLNTEAFF
TGTGCCAGCAGTTTCAATGGACTGAACACTGAAGCTTTCTTT
>TRBJ2-1|TRBV6-5|TRBD2|.
CASSYDLAGGWNEQFF
TGTGCCAGCAGTTACGACCTAGCGGGGGGATGGAATGAGCAGTTCTTC
>TRBJ2-2|TRBV7-9|.|.
CASSSNPTGELFF
TGTGCCAGCAGCTCTAACCCTACCGGGGAGCTGTTTTTT
>TRBJ2-1|TRBV5-6|TRBD1|once
CASSSGQGAFNEQFF
TGTGCCAGCAGCTCGGGACAGGGGGCCTTCAATGAGCAGTTCTTC
>TRBJ2-7|TRBV14|TRBD2|.
CASARLAGLYEQYF
TGTGCCAGCGCGCGACTAGCGGGACTTTACGAGCAGTACTTC
>TRBJ2-4|TRBV4-2|TRBD2|.
CASSQETSGRAVGKNIQYF
TGTGCCAGCAGCCAAGAGACTAGCGGGAGGGCCGTCGGCAAAAATATTCAGTACTTC
>TRBJ1-1|TRBV29-1|TRBD1|once
CSVPGTGVYTEAFF
TGCAGCGTTCCCGGGACAGGGGTTTACACTGAAGCTTTCTTT
>TRBJ1-5|TRBV27|TRBD1|.
CASSPAGGQPQHF
TGTGCCAGCAGTCCGGCAGGGGGCCAGCCCCAGCATTTT
>TRBJ2-7|TRBV28|.|.
CASSLLPGGGTYEQYF
TGTGCCAGCAGTTTGCTCCCCGGGGGCGGGACCTACGAGCAGTACTTC
>TRBJ1-2|TRBV27|TRBD1|.
CASSPGQFYGYTF
TGTGCCAGCAGCCCGGGACAGTTCTATGGCTACACCTTC
>TRBJ2-1|TRBV11-1|.|.
CASSLVYISSYNEQFF
TGTGCCAGCAGCTTAGTTTACATAAGCTCCTACAATGAGCAGTTCTTC
>TRBJ2-1|TRBV19|.|.
CASSIEGVLYNEQFF
TGTGCCAGTAGTATAGAGGGAGTTCTCTACAATGAGCAGTTCTTC
>TRBJ1-1|TRBV19|TRBD1|once
CASSIVGQGFNTEAFF
TGTGCCAGTAGTATAGTGGGACAGGGATTCAACACTGAAGCTTTCTTT
>TRBJ2-1|TRBV7-9|TRBD2|.
CASSRSGIGTYNEQFF
TGTGCCAGCAGCCGTAGCGGGATCGGGACTTACAATGAGCAGTTCTTC
>TRBJ2-7|TRBV19|TRBD2|.
CASSVFLAGEWEQYF
TGTGCCAGTAGTGTGTTTCTAGCGGGAGAGTGGGAGCAGTACTTC
>TRBJ2-7|TRBV5-6|TRBD1|once
CASTDGTDNYEQYF
TGTGCCAGCACCGACGGGACAGATAACTACGAGCAGTACTTC
>TRBJ2-7|TRBV6-1|.|.
CASNPRDTYEQYF
TGTGCCAGCAACCCGAGAGATACCTACGAGCAGTACTTC
>TRBJ2-1|TRBV11-3|TRBD2|.
CATLILAGDPYNEQFF
TGTGCCACCCTAATACTAGCGGGAGACCCCTACAATGAGCAGTTCTTC